The present T cell receptor beta chain was sequenced within a study of blood T cell repertoires in COVID-19 (dated by TCRdb to the early 2020s). Regarding the complete study: The collaborator samples originated in the United States, Italy and Spain and spanned the acute and convalescent phases of COVID-19. The material from the prospective study consisted of cDNA or gDNA derived from T cells, B-cell-depleted T cells, or PBMCs. Subjects who had been exposed to COVID-19, were actively infected with it, or had recovered from it provided the deeply sampled blood TCRbeta repertoires that made up the dataset. A freely available public database, intended as a resource for researchers studying the immune response to SARS-CoV-2, is where the repertoires were released. Samples were obtained from the ongoing ImmuneRACE study (first 160 participants) and from about 1,300 subjects provided by 6 global collaborators. The sample metadata nearly always contained a de-identified subject ID, COVID-19 status, age in years and sex. Where available, HLA class I and class II types were obtained from metadata supplied by the sample provider rather than from assay-based typing. Broader findings and caveats from the paper: How much clinical and demographic metadata was included differed by source and by participant, and the metadata was provided uncurated.

The CDR3 measures 18 amino acids from cysteine to phenylalanine. The kept DNA is CDR3 alone, 54 bases in frame from the first base. TCRbeta CDR3 regions were amplified from genomic DNA using the immunoSEQ Assay, a bias-controlled multiplex PCR. Per the original workflow: Within the assay, amplification of reference gene primers was used to estimate how many nucleated cells each sample contained. Sequence reads were collapsed and filtered to measure the absolute abundance of every unique TCRbeta CDR3 rearrangement. For each sample, productive Simpson clonality was calculated as the square root of Simpson's diversity index over productive rearrangements. Drawn from immuneACCESS, this table holds only the in-frame rearrangements with V and J called that TCRdb kept. Clones are partly lost; checked studies trace under half to an unresolved V gene and leave the rest unexplained. V and J calls and clone size are as listed in that table; D and trimming were resolved from the DNA. In all, the sample holds about 220,000 clones, and almost 85% of those were seen once. The ten largest clonotypes hold 2% to 3% of the sample.

This clone was observed a single time. Its antigen is unknown. No much larger clone exists at a distance of one base, and base qualities are not known. At one collaborating source in Seattle, patients were enrolled during active infection and were followed longitudinally through the course of disease. The collaborating institutions used their own protocols to collect whole blood in K2EDTA tubes. For TCRbeta analysis, collaborators shipped samples in one of three forms: frozen whole blood, isolated PBMCs, or DNA extracted from either of those sample types. Recombination joined TRBV21-1 with TRBJ2-7; the table calls TRBD1, which could not be checked here. TRBV21-1 is a pseudogene locus. This sequence was found in an older woman with COVID-19, enrolled during active disease. The sequenced sample was peripheral blood. The sequenced DNA is TGTGCCAGCAGCAAACAAATCTGCAGGGATGGGGCCTCCTACGAGCAGTACTTC. This encodes CASSKQICRDGASYEQYF.